This is a list of T cell receptor beta chains from one sample in a study of CD8+ T cells in alopecia areata. Sequencing was performed with immunoSEQ multiplex PCR; in TCRdb, only in-frame clones are kept and a portion is missing. This table has under 250,000 clones, 66% appearing once. The source material was CD4+ T cells sorted from blood, sampled at week 44, from a patient treated with tofacitinib. These receptors were collected from a human donor with alopecia areata. The CDR3 runs from the conserved cysteine through the conserved F or W. The order of the fields is D gene, J gene, clone size, V gene, CDR3 protein, CDR3 DNA. The D gene is left open where the match is weak. Only part of the rows carry a size: once, few, many, or a class if the clone is expanded.

d_gene: TRBD2
j_gene: TRBJ2-1
abundance: once
v_gene: TRBV2
CDR3aa: CASKAGERNEQFF
CDR3nt: TGTGCCAGCAAAGCGGGGGAACGCAATGAGCAGTTCTTC

d_gene: NA
j_gene: TRBJ2-3
abundance: NA
v_gene: TRBV7-9
CDR3aa: CASSLGLENTDTQYF
CDR3nt: TGTGCCAGCAGCCTCGGGCTGGAGAACACAGATACGCAGTATTTT

d_gene: NA
j_gene: TRBJ1-1
abundance: NA
v_gene: TRBV11-2
CDR3aa: CASSKPGGGNTEAFF
CDR3nt: TGTGCCAGCAGCAAACCTGGTGGGGGGAACACTGAAGCTTTCTTT

d_gene: NA
j_gene: TRBJ2-1
abundance: NA
v_gene: TRBV25-1
CDR3aa: CASSNTGDYEQFF
CDR3nt: TGTGCCAGCAGTAATACAGGGGACTATGAGCAGTTCTTC

d_gene: TRBD2
j_gene: TRBJ2-5
abundance: few
v_gene: TRBV30
CDR3aa: CAWSVSGGFQETQYF
CDR3nt: TGTGCCTGGAGTGTATCCGGGGGGTTCCAAGAGACCCAGTACTTC

d_gene: NA
j_gene: TRBJ2-4
abundance: NA
v_gene: TRBV29-1
CDR3aa: CSVDWGRIQYF
CDR3nt: TGCAGCGTTGATTGGGGAAGGATTCAGTACTTC

d_gene: NA
j_gene: TRBJ2-1
abundance: NA
v_gene: TRBV4-3
CDR3aa: CASSQDFRLDNEQFF
CDR3nt: TGCGCCAGCAGCCAAGATTTTCGACTAGATAATGAGCAGTTCTTC

d_gene: NA
j_gene: TRBJ1-1
abundance: NA
v_gene: TRBV5-1
CDR3aa: CASSPDGQNTEAFF
CDR3nt: TGCGCCAGCAGCCCGGACGGGCAAAACACTGAAGCTTTCTTT

d_gene: TRBD1
j_gene: TRBJ1-6
abundance: NA
v_gene: TRBV7-3
CDR3aa: CASSLTGQGSSPLHF
CDR3nt: TGTGCCAGCAGCTTAACGGGACAGGGTTCTTCACCCCTCCACTTT

d_gene: NA
j_gene: TRBJ2-7
abundance: NA
v_gene: TRBV25-1
CDR3aa: CASSKTPDRYEQYF
CDR3nt: TGTGCCAGCAGTAAAACCCCAGACCGCTACGAGCAGTACTTC

d_gene: NA
j_gene: TRBJ1-2
abundance: few
v_gene: TRBV29-1
CDR3aa: CSGGWNYGYTF
CDR3nt: TGCAGCGGGGGGTGGAACTATGGCTACACCTTC

d_gene: NA
j_gene: TRBJ1-6
abundance: few
v_gene: TRBV2
CDR3aa: CASSGGFRAPLHF
CDR3nt: TGTGCCAGCAGTGGGGGCTTCAGGGCACCCCTCCACTTT

d_gene: NA
j_gene: TRBJ2-5
abundance: few
v_gene: TRBV29-1
CDR3aa: CSVQPGPGDETQYF
CDR3nt: TGCAGCGTCCAACCGGGACCTGGGGATGAGACCCAGTACTTC

d_gene: TRBD1
j_gene: TRBJ2-7
abundance: many
v_gene: TRBV7-2
CDR3aa: CASSPRTGGAEQYF
CDR3nt: TGTGCCAGCAGCCCCCGGACAGGGGGCGCCGAGCAGTACTTC

d_gene: NA
j_gene: TRBJ2-7
abundance: NA
v_gene: TRBV9
CDR3aa: CASSAGGRYEQYF
CDR3nt: TGTGCCAGCAGCGCCGGGGGCCGCTACGAGCAGTACTTC

d_gene: NA
j_gene: TRBJ1-1
abundance: NA
v_gene: TRBV6-4
CDR3aa: CASSETGMNTEAFF
CDR3nt: TGTGCCAGCAGCGAAACAGGGATGAACACTGAAGCTTTCTTT

d_gene: NA
j_gene: TRBJ1-3
abundance: NA
v_gene: TRBV30
CDR3aa: CASYPGPGNTIYF
CDR3nt: TGTGCCTCATACCCGGGACCTGGAAACACCATATATTTT

d_gene: NA
j_gene: TRBJ2-3
abundance: NA
v_gene: TRBV5-1
CDR3aa: CASSLRGVITDTQYF
CDR3nt: TGCGCCAGCAGCTTGCGCGGGGTAATCACAGATACGCAGTATTTT

d_gene: NA
j_gene: TRBJ2-2
abundance: once
v_gene: TRBV29-1
CDR3aa: CSVERGVGTGELFF
CDR3nt: TGCAGCGTTGAACGAGGGGTTGGTACCGGGGAGCTGTTTTTT

d_gene: NA
j_gene: TRBJ2-1
abundance: NA
v_gene: TRBV9
CDR3aa: CASNYEGGRGNEQFF
CDR3nt: TGTGCCAGCAACTACGAGGGAGGCCGTGGCAATGAGCAGTTCTTC

d_gene: TRBD1
j_gene: TRBJ2-7
abundance: NA
v_gene: TRBV7-3
CDR3aa: CASSLRPGTGGGEQYF
CDR3nt: TGTGCCAGCAGCCTCCGCCCCGGGACAGGGGGCGGCGAGCAGTACTTC

d_gene: TRBD1
j_gene: TRBJ1-6
abundance: NA
v_gene: TRBV4-3
CDR3aa: CASSPSTGQYSPLHF
CDR3nt: TGCGCCAGCAGCCCCTCGACAGGGCAATATTCACCCCTCCACTTT

d_gene: TRBD1
j_gene: TRBJ1-2
abundance: NA
v_gene: TRBV25-1
CDR3aa: CASSGQGAYGYTF
CDR3nt: TGTGCCAGCAGTGGACAGGGGGCGTATGGCTACACCTTC

d_gene: NA
j_gene: TRBJ2-1
abundance: NA
v_gene: TRBV30
CDR3aa: CASRTAYNEQFF
CDR3nt: TGTGCCTCCCGGACGGCCTACAATGAGCAGTTCTTC

d_gene: NA
j_gene: TRBJ2-7
abundance: NA
v_gene: TRBV2
CDR3aa: CASSPQGPTYEQYF
CDR3nt: TGTGCCAGCAGTCCACAGGGACCAACTTACGAGCAGTACTTC

d_gene: NA
j_gene: TRBJ1-1
abundance: NA
v_gene: TRBV5-1
CDR3aa: CASSPKGQGNTEAFF
CDR3nt: TGCGCCAGCAGCCCAAAGGGTCAGGGGAACACTGAAGCTTTCTTT

d_gene: NA
j_gene: TRBJ2-3
abundance: NA
v_gene: TRBV5-1
CDR3aa: CASSLASGPTDTQYF
CDR3nt: TGCGCCAGCAGCTTGGCCTCGGGGCCCACAGATACGCAGTATTTT

d_gene: NA
j_gene: TRBJ2-2
abundance: NA
v_gene: TRBV29-1
CDR3aa: CSVGQSTNTGELFF
CDR3nt: TGCAGCGTTGGTCAGAGTACGAACACCGGGGAGCTGTTTTTT

d_gene: NA
j_gene: TRBJ1-5
abundance: NA
v_gene: TRBV19
CDR3aa: CASSIGGTVAGPQHF
CDR3nt: TGTGCCAGTAGTATCGGGGGGACGGTGGCAGGGCCCCAGCATTTT

d_gene: NA
j_gene: TRBJ2-2
abundance: NA
v_gene: TRBV7-2
CDR3aa: CASSLRNTGELFF
CDR3nt: TGTGCCAGCAGCTTAAGGAACACCGGGGAGCTGTTTTTT

d_gene: NA
j_gene: TRBJ1-4
abundance: few
v_gene: TRBV20-1
CDR3aa: CSARGQEKLFF
CDR3nt: TGCAGTGCCCGGGGCCAGGAAAAACTGTTTTTT

d_gene: NA
j_gene: TRBJ2-2
abundance: many
v_gene: TRBV5-1
CDR3aa: CASKSVSGNTGELFF
CDR3nt: TGCGCCAGCAAATCTGTGTCAGGAAACACCGGGGAGCTGTTTTTT

d_gene: NA
j_gene: TRBJ1-6
abundance: NA
v_gene: TRBV6-5
CDR3aa: CASSEGRSPLHF
CDR3nt: TGTGCCAGCAGTGAAGGAAGATCACCCCTCCACTTT

d_gene: NA
j_gene: TRBJ1-5
abundance: NA
v_gene: TRBV15
CDR3aa: CATSRPAGNGNQPQHF
CDR3nt: TGTGCCACCAGCAGACCAGCGGGGAATGGCAATCAGCCCCAGCATTTT

d_gene: NA
j_gene: TRBJ2-4
abundance: NA
v_gene: TRBV4-1
CDR3aa: CASSQDLSGVAKNIQYF
CDR3nt: TGCGCCAGCAGCCAAGATCTGTCCGGGGTAGCCAAAAACATTCAGTACTTC

d_gene: TRBD1
j_gene: TRBJ2-3
abundance: NA
v_gene: TRBV15
CDR3aa: CATSSRTGADTQYF
CDR3nt: TGTGCCACCAGCAGTAGGACAGGGGCAGATACGCAGTATTTT

d_gene: NA
j_gene: TRBJ1-2
abundance: NA
v_gene: TRBV30
CDR3aa: CAWSRGTQANYGYTF
CDR3nt: TGTGCCTGGAGCAGAGGGACGCAGGCTAACTATGGCTACACCTTC

d_gene: TRBD1
j_gene: TRBJ2-5
abundance: NA
v_gene: TRBV29-1
CDR3aa: CSGRQGAGETQYF
CDR3nt: TGCAGCGGCAGACAGGGGGCAGGGGAGACCCAGTACTTC

d_gene: NA
j_gene: TRBJ1-6
abundance: NA
v_gene: TRBV30
CDR3aa: CAWSRENSPLHF
CDR3nt: TGTGCCTGGAGCAGGGAGAATTCACCCCTCCACTTT

d_gene: NA
j_gene: TRBJ1-1
abundance: once
v_gene: TRBV6-1
CDR3aa: CASSDGHGTGNTEAFF
CDR3nt: TGTGCCAGCAGTGACGGACATGGAACAGGGAACACTGAAGCTTTCTTT

d_gene: NA
j_gene: TRBJ1-1
abundance: NA
v_gene: TRBV27
CDR3aa: CASMYAVNTEAFF
CDR3nt: TGTGCCAGCATGTATGCGGTGAACACTGAAGCTTTCTTT

d_gene: TRBD1
j_gene: TRBJ2-7
abundance: few
v_gene: TRBV7-8
CDR3aa: CASSLTGGATYEQYF
CDR3nt: TGTGCCAGCAGCCTGACAGGGGGCGCGACCTACGAGCAGTACTTC

d_gene: TRBD1
j_gene: TRBJ1-6
abundance: NA
v_gene: TRBV29-1
CDR3aa: CSVGTGGDSPLHF
CDR3nt: TGCAGCGTTGGGACAGGGGGGGATTCACCCCTCCACTTT

d_gene: NA
j_gene: TRBJ2-2
abundance: NA
v_gene: TRBV2
CDR3aa: CASSELTAGDTGELFF
CDR3nt: TGTGCCAGCAGTGAACTCACAGCAGGTGACACCGGGGAGCTGTTTTTT

d_gene: NA
j_gene: TRBJ2-2
abundance: NA
v_gene: TRBV6-6
CDR3aa: CASRPDGTGELFF
CDR3nt: TGTGCCAGCAGACCGGACGGTACCGGGGAGCTGTTTTTT

d_gene: NA
j_gene: TRBJ1-1
abundance: NA
v_gene: TRBV29-1
CDR3aa: CSVAGQRLNTEAFF
CDR3nt: TGCAGCGTCGCCGGACAAAGACTGAACACTGAAGCTTTCTTT

d_gene: TRBD1
j_gene: TRBJ1-6
abundance: NA
v_gene: TRBV5-4
CDR3aa: CASSTDRPNSPLHF
CDR3nt: TGTGCCAGCAGCACGGACAGGCCTAATTCACCCCTCCACTTT

d_gene: NA
j_gene: TRBJ1-6
abundance: NA
v_gene: TRBV5-1
CDR3aa: CASSGSNSPLHF
CDR3nt: TGCGCCAGCAGCGGCTCTAATTCACCCCTCCACTTT

d_gene: NA
j_gene: TRBJ1-5
abundance: NA
v_gene: TRBV2
CDR3aa: CASSDRVYQPQHF
CDR3nt: TGTGCCAGCAGTGACAGGGTTTATCAGCCCCAGCATTTT

d_gene: TRBD1
j_gene: TRBJ1-2
abundance: NA
v_gene: TRBV9
CDR3aa: CASSAGTGDGYTF
CDR3nt: TGTGCCAGCAGCGCTGGGACAGGGGATGGCTACACCTTC

d_gene: TRBD1
j_gene: TRBJ2-7
abundance: NA
v_gene: TRBV27
CDR3aa: CASSFAGQGCEQYF
CDR3nt: TGTGCCAGCAGTTTCGCTGGACAGGGATGCGAGCAGTACTTC

d_gene: NA
j_gene: TRBJ2-1
abundance: once
v_gene: TRBV4-3
CDR3aa: CASSQRDRTNNEQFF
CDR3nt: TGCGCCAGCAGCCAACGGGACCGGACCAACAATGAGCAGTTCTTC

d_gene: NA
j_gene: TRBJ2-3
abundance: many
v_gene: TRBV12-5
CDR3aa: CASGLSRLVDTQYF
CDR3nt: TGTGCTAGTGGTTTGTCTCGACTAGTAGATACGCAGTATTTT

d_gene: NA
j_gene: TRBJ1-5
abundance: NA
v_gene: TRBV7-2
CDR3aa: CASSLGGHHSNQPQHF
CDR3nt: TGTGCCAGCAGCTTAGGGGGACACCATAGCAATCAGCCCCAGCATTTT

d_gene: NA
j_gene: TRBJ1-2
abundance: once
v_gene: TRBV29-1
CDR3aa: CSVLGRNYGYTF
CDR3nt: TGCAGCGTTCTTGGGCGCAACTATGGCTACACCTTC

d_gene: TRBD2
j_gene: TRBJ2-5
abundance: NA
v_gene: TRBV7-2
CDR3aa: CASSPHRLAGVETQYF
CDR3nt: TGTGCCAGCAGCCCCCACCGACTAGCGGGGGTTGAGACCCAGTACTTC

d_gene: TRBD1
j_gene: TRBJ1-2
abundance: few
v_gene: TRBV7-9
CDR3aa: CASSQDRGYGGYTF
CDR3nt: TGTGCCAGCAGCCAAGACAGGGGCTATGGTGGCTACACCTTC

d_gene: NA
j_gene: TRBJ1-2
abundance: NA
v_gene: TRBV20-1
CDR3aa: CTPRVGGYTF
CDR3nt: TGCACCCCCAGGGTTGGGGGCTACACCTTC

d_gene: TRBD2
j_gene: TRBJ2-2
abundance: few
v_gene: TRBV7-2
CDR3aa: CASSLDGLAGSTGELFF
CDR3nt: TGTGCCAGCAGCTTAGATGGACTAGCGGGTAGCACCGGGGAGCTGTTTTTT

d_gene: NA
j_gene: TRBJ1-6
abundance: once
v_gene: TRBV6-5
CDR3aa: CASSSLGPRQFLHF
CDR3nt: TGTGCCAGCAGTTCCCTTGGGCCCAGGCAGTTCCTCCACTTT